These T cell receptor beta chains were read from a single sample in a study of blood T cell repertoires in COVID-19. Sequencing used immunoSEQ multiplex PCR; TCRdb keeps in-frame clones, though not all of them. The sample has 100,000 to 150,000 clones; around 81% are singletons. The material sequenced was peripheral blood. The receptors stem from a woman aged 50 to 60 with acute or convalescent COVID-19. Both conserved end residues are part of each CDR3. D genes are given only for firm matches. The size entry is marked missing in some rows and otherwise reads once, few, many or a size class.

V gene,J gene,D gene,clone size,CDR3 DNA,CDR3 protein
TRBV5-1,TRBJ2-1,TRBD2,NA,TGCGCCAGCAGTTTTAGCGGGAGTGGTTCCTACAATGAGCAGTTCTTC,CASSFSGSGSYNEQFF
TRBV7-2,TRBJ1-3,NA,NA,TGTGCCAGCAGCTCAGGGGTCTCTGGAAACACCATATATTTT,CASSSGVSGNTIYF
TRBV30,TRBJ2-1,TRBD2,NA,TGTGCCTGGAGTGTACGGGGGAGGGTACACAATGAGCAGTTCTTC,CAWSVRGRVHNEQFF
TRBV28,TRBJ2-5,TRBD2,NA,TGTGCCAGCAGTTCGGGACTAGCGGGAGGCCAAGAGACCCAGTACTTC,CASSSGLAGGQETQYF
TRBV24-1,TRBJ2-7,TRBD1,NA,TGTGCCACCAGTGAGCAGACAGGGTCAAGCATCACCTACGAGCAGTACTTC,CATSEQTGSSITYEQYF
TRBV30,TRBJ1-3,NA,NA,TGTGCCCATGCGGGGCTAAACACCATATATTTT,CAHAGLNTIYF
TRBV10-3,TRBJ2-7,TRBD2,NA,TGTGCCATCAGTGAGCCCCGGGAGGCGTCTCGCGACGAGCAGTACTTC,CAISEPREASRDEQYF
TRBV6-5,TRBJ2-7,TRBD2,NA,TGTGCCAGCAGTTCCCCAGGACTAGCGGGATACGAGCAGTACTTC,CASSSPGLAGYEQYF
TRBV7-2,TRBJ2-3,TRBD1,NA,TGTGCCAGCAGCTTCATTCGAGGACAGGGTGTAGATACGCAGTATTTT,CASSFIRGQGVDTQYF
TRBV19,TRBJ2-1,TRBD2,once,TGTGCCAGTAGTAGAAGCGGGGCCAACTCCTACAATGAGCAGTTCTTC,CASSRSGANSYNEQFF
TRBV29-1,TRBJ2-7,NA,NA,TGCAGCGTTAAACAGTACGAGCAGTACTTC,CSVKQYEQYF
TRBV5-3,TRBJ1-5,NA,NA,TGTGCCAGAAGCGGCCTAGACAGACAACTTAGCAATCAGCCCCAGCATTTT,CARSGLDRQLSNQPQHF
TRBV11-2,TRBJ2-3,TRBD2,NA,TGTGCCAGCAGCTTTAGCGGGGGGGCAGATACGCAGTATTTT,CASSFSGGADTQYF
TRBV6-2/TRBV6-3,TRBJ1-1,TRBD1,few,TGTGCCAGCAGCCCCCGGGACAGGGGGAGCTTCTTT,CASSPRDRGSFF
TRBV25-1,TRBJ1-5,TRBD1,NA,TGTGCCAGCGGGGGACAGGGGGCCTTGGGAAATCAGCCCCAGCATTTT,CASGGQGALGNQPQHF
TRBV30,TRBJ2-1,TRBD2,few,TGTGCCTGGGACGGCGGGAGGGCCTCGAATGAGCAGTTCTTC,CAWDGGRASNEQFF
TRBV5-4,TRBJ1-2,TRBD1,NA,TGTGCCAGCAGCTTTGGACAGGGGGCCGACTATGGCTACACCTTC,CASSFGQGADYGYTF
TRBV5-8,TRBJ2-7,TRBD2,NA,TGTGCCAGCAGCTGCCGGGGAGGACTAGCGCCGTGCGAGCAGTACTTC,CASSCRGGLAPCEQYF
TRBV6-2/TRBV6-3,TRBJ2-7,TRBD2,NA,TGTGCCAGCAGTAGGACTAGCGGCTCCTACGAGCAGTACTTC,CASSRTSGSYEQYF
TRBV2,TRBJ2-7,NA,NA,TGTGCCAGCAATACAGCGGCCTCCTACGAGCAGTACTTC,CASNTAASYEQYF
TRBV5-1,TRBJ2-4,TRBD1,NA,TGCGCCAGCAGCTCCGGGACAGGGGACATTCAGTACTTC,CASSSGTGDIQYF
TRBV3-1/TRBV3-2,TRBJ1-5,NA,NA,TGTGCCAGCAGCCAGGGGGGGGACCTACGGACCAATCAGCCCCAGCATTTT,CASSQGGDLRTNQPQHF
TRBV24-1,TRBJ1-2,NA,few,TGTGCCACCAGTGATTACCGGGGGGACTATGGCTACACCTTC,CATSDYRGDYGYTF
TRBV11-2,TRBJ1-3,NA,few,TGTGCCAGCAGCTTAGTGTCCCTAAACGAAAACACCATATATTTT,CASSLVSLNENTIYF
TRBV6-5,TRBJ2-7,NA,NA,TGTGCCAGCAGTTACTCGAGGGACTCCTACGAGCAGTACTTC,CASSYSRDSYEQYF
TRBV29-1,TRBJ1-1,TRBD1,NA,TGCAGCGTCCACGAAAATAACTCTCGGGGACAGGGGGTTTTTACTGAAGCTTTCTTT,CSVHENNSRGQGVFTEAFF
TRBV10-1,TRBJ2-1,TRBD2,NA,TGCGCCAGCAGTGAGGTCCGGCCTAGCGGGAGGAATGAGCAGTTCTTC,CASSEVRPSGRNEQFF
TRBV5-1,TRBJ2-4,TRBD2,once,TGCGCCAGCAGCTTGCTGGCGGGGGTAGCCAAAAACATTCAGTACTTC,CASSLLAGVAKNIQYF
TRBV2,TRBJ1-3,TRBD1,NA,TGTGCCAGCAGCGAAGGACAGGGCTCTGGAAACACCATATATTTT,CASSEGQGSGNTIYF
TRBV2,TRBJ1-1,TRBD1,NA,TGTGCCAGCACTCAGGGGGGCACTGAAGCTTTCTTT,CASTQGGTEAFF
TRBV27,TRBJ2-6,NA,NA,TGTGCCAGCAGTTTGGACAGAACAATCTCTGGGGCCAACGTCCTGACTTTC,CASSLDRTISGANVLTF
TRBV7-8,TRBJ2-1,NA,few,TGTGCCAGCAGCTTGGGTGGGCCGTCCTACAATGAGCAGTTCTTC,CASSLGGPSYNEQFF
TRBV6-5,TRBJ2-1,TRBD2,NA,TGTGCCAGCAGTCGGGGGGGATCCTACAATGAGCAGTTCTTC,CASSRGGSYNEQFF
TRBV12-3/TRBV12-4,TRBJ1-2,NA,NA,TGTGCCAGCAGTTACGGAGGCATAGATGGCTACACCTTC,CASSYGGIDGYTF
TRBV15,TRBJ1-5,NA,NA,TGTGCCACCAGCGGGATCCGGGACACGGCCCAGCATTTT,CATSGIRDTAQHF
TRBV4-1,TRBJ1-2,NA,NA,TGCGCCAGCAGCCAAGAACACAGCCGCTATGGCTACACCTTC,CASSQEHSRYGYTF
TRBV29-1,TRBJ2-3,TRBD2,NA,TGCAGCGTTACTTTAGCGGGGGGCACAGATACGCAGTATTTT,CSVTLAGGTDTQYF
TRBV7-8,TRBJ2-7,TRBD2,NA,TGTGCCAGCAGCCTAGCGGGAGGACACTACGAGCAGTACTTC,CASSLAGGHYEQYF
TRBV5-8,TRBJ1-2,TRBD1,NA,TGTGCCAGCAGCCCAAATGACAGGGATAATGGTGGCTACACCTTC,CASSPNDRDNGGYTF
TRBV18,TRBJ1-1,NA,NA,TGTGCCAGCTCACCAAACAGGGCGGACACTGAAGCTTTCTTT,CASSPNRADTEAFF
TRBV6-5,TRBJ2-1,TRBD1,NA,TGTGCCAGCAGCCTACCGGGACAGACATACAATGAGCAGTTCTTC,CASSLPGQTYNEQFF
TRBV11-2,TRBJ1-2,NA,NA,TGTGCCAGCAGCTTAGAGCCGGGGGCGCGGGGGTATGGCTACACCTTC,CASSLEPGARGYGYTF
TRBV19,TRBJ2-2,NA,NA,TGTGCCAGTAGTATTATCGGGGTCACCGGGGAGCTGTTTTTT,CASSIIGVTGELFF
TRBV28,TRBJ1-5,NA,NA,TGTGCCAGCTCGACAGGCAATCAGCCCCAGCATTTT,CASSTGNQPQHF
TRBV20-1,TRBJ1-4,NA,NA,TGCAGTGCTAGTCTGCAGGGGAGCGAAAAACTGTTTTTT,CSASLQGSEKLFF
TRBV4-2,TRBJ1-1,NA,NA,TGTGCCAGCAGCCAAGATGGCGGTTCGAGGACTGAAGCTTTCTTT,CASSQDGGSRTEAFF
TRBV28,TRBJ2-3,NA,NA,TGTGCCAGCAGTGAAACCCCGGGACACAACACAGATACGCAGTATTTT,CASSETPGHNTDTQYF
TRBV19,TRBJ2-1,NA,NA,TGTGCCTCAAGGGCAGGGCTAGTCACCTTCGATGAGCAGTTCTTC,CASRAGLVTFDEQFF
TRBV5-4,TRBJ1-1,NA,NA,TGTGCCAGCAGCCTTCGTAGGAACACTGAAGCTTTCTTT,CASSLRRNTEAFF
TRBV10-1,TRBJ1-1,NA,NA,TGCGCCAGCAGTACGGGGAACACTGAAGCTTTCTTT,CASSTGNTEAFF
TRBV27,TRBJ2-7,TRBD2,NA,TGTGCCAGCAGTTTCCGGGGGGACGGAGGCCGTGCGAGAGAGCAGTACTTC,CASSFRGDGGRAREQYF
TRBV7-3,TRBJ2-1,NA,NA,TGTGCCAGCAGCCCCCTGGGCAGGGGCACAAACAATGAGCAGTTCTTC,CASSPLGRGTNNEQFF
TRBV12-3/TRBV12-4,TRBJ1-5,NA,NA,TGTGCCAGCGCAGGGGCACGCAATCAGCCCCAGCATTTT,CASAGARNQPQHF
TRBV7-9,TRBJ2-5,NA,NA,TGTGCCAGCAGCTTAGCCGGCAGGCCAGAGACCCAGTACTTC,CASSLAGRPETQYF
TRBV7-2,TRBJ2-5,NA,NA,TGTGCCAGCAGTCAGGGGTTGAATAGGGCCCAGACCCAGTACTTC,CASSQGLNRAQTQYF
TRBV28,TRBJ2-7,TRBD2,NA,TGTGCCAGCAGCACTGTGGGACTAGCGGTCTACGAGCAGTACTTC,CASSTVGLAVYEQYF
TRBV28,TRBJ2-7,NA,NA,TGTGCCAGCAGCCCCCCGGGCGGAGGCCTCGAGCAGTACTTC,CASSPPGGGLEQYF
TRBV9,TRBJ1-1,TRBD1,NA,TGTGCCAGCAGCGTAGCTCCCAGGGGGACCGAAGCTTTCTTT,CASSVAPRGTEAFF